The clone carrying this T cell receptor (beta chain) showed up many times. What it binds is unknown. Next came a second PCR, run for about 7 to 11 cycles, which used a sample-barcoded 5' primer along with a J-beta primer mix. TCRdb redid the calling of the 5' RACE reads with MiXCR, one entry per CDR3 protein. Among about 1 million distinct CDR3 sequences listed, under 30% were seen once. This sample was taken from a study of blood T cells in healthy people across ages. General study findings and limits: Diversity estimated from one million T cells was considered an underestimate.

J gave up 3 bases and V 6 bases, and 2 bases lay outside the gene matches. Per germline, CDR1 SQVTM and CDR2 ANQGSEA. The CDR3 loop spans 13 amino acids. This same sample was also taken into another study, of T cells of mothers and their children. From that second work: Persisting microchimeric T cell clones went undetected.

The rearrangement joins TRBV29-1 to TRBJ2-1; 10 positions match TRBD1. This sequence originates from a girl under 10 years old in good health. Sequencing used blood. Here the CDR3 reads CSVRDRGYNEQFF. CDR3 coding DNA: TGCAGCGTCCGGGACAGGGGCTACAATGAGCAGTTCTTC.